These 8 T cell receptor beta chains share one sample of origin, sequenced in a study of T cell responses to AZD1222 COVID-19 vaccine. Sequencing was performed with immunoSEQ multiplex PCR; in TCRdb, only in-frame clones are kept and a portion is missing. Among about 140,000 clones listed, nearly 95% were seen once. Sample: peripheral blood, taken 28 days after the second AZD1222 dose. Receptor source: an adult who received the AZD1222 COVID-19 vaccine.

The chain joins TRBV12-3 or TRBV12-4 to TRBJ1-3, with a possible D match to TRBD1 (5 bases). V was shortened by 3 bases and J by 5 bases, with 8 bases between the two germline ends. This CDR3 is built from 13 residues. The CDR3 loop is CASSFGGRNTIYF. The CDR3 DNA reads TGTGCCAGCAGTTTTGGGGGTCGAAACACCATATATTTT.

This clone was seen once. The chain combines TRBV6-5 with TRBJ1-1; a weak D match, TRBD1 (6 bases). The CDR3 is 13 residues long. Germline lookup yields CDR1 MNHEY and CDR2 SVGAGI. V was trimmed by 0 bases and J by 8 bases, leaving 10 bases between them. CDR3 loop: CASSYSRGGEAFF. The CDR3 nucleotides read TGTGCCAGCAGTTACTCGAGAGGGGGAGAAGCTTTCTTT.

J is TRBJ2-1 and V is TRBV24-1; D may be TRBD1 or TRBD2 (5 bases each). Germline assignment: CDR1 KGHDR and CDR2 SFDVKD. The V end lost 3 bases, the J end lost 12 bases, and 14 bases lay between the germline ends. There are 13 residues in the CDR3. CDR3 amino acids: CATSDQRGVAQFF. For the CDR3, the DNA is TGTGCCACCAGTGATCAGAGGGGAGTGGCGCAGTTCTTC.

The chain has TRBV29-1 and TRBJ2-7, with TRBD1 matching 8 bases. Germline CDR1 SQVTM, CDR2 ANQGSEA. There are 14 residues in the CDR3. J gave up 2 bases and V 4 bases, and 7 bases lay outside the gene matches. CDR3 in amino acids: CSVVAGGHAYEQYF. The CDR3 DNA is TGCAGCGTTGTAGCAGGGGGCCACGCCTACGAGCAGTACTTC.

The rearrangement uses TRBV6-6 and TRBJ1-1; 9 positions match TRBD1. Germline CDR1 reads MNHNY; CDR2 reads SVGAGI (reference sequence). V lost 7 bases and J lost 3; bases outside the gene matches: 12. The CDR3 extends over 16 amino acids. This CDR3 reads CASNPTGGMVDTEAFF. The CDR3 nucleotides are TGTGCCAGCAACCCGACAGGGGGAATGGTGGACACTGAAGCTTTCTTT.

The gene calls are TRBV19 and TRBJ1-2; D gene unclear. The CDR3 has 17 residues. Trimming shortened V by 3 bases and J by 0 bases, and 17 bases separated the two germline ends. Germline values: CDR1 LNHDA, CDR2 SQIVND (reference sequence). CDR3: CASSMVRMGRANYGYTF. DNA for the CDR3: TGTGCCAGTAGTATGGTGCGGATGGGAAGAGCTAACTATGGCTACACCTTC. Full variable domain (missing parts from reference TRBV19 and TRBJ1-2): DGGITQSPKYLFRKEGQNVTLSCEQNLNHDAMYWYRQDPGQGLRLIYYSQIVNDFQKGDIAEGYSVSREKKESFPLTVTSAQKNPTAFYLCASSMVRMGRANYGYTFGSGTRLTVV.

The CDR3 DNA sequence: TGTGCCATCAGTGAGGGGGTAGCGGGAGGTCTGGGAGAGACCCAGTACTTC. Translated: CAISEGVAGGLGETQYF. J is TRBJ2-5 and V is TRBV10-3; 10 nucleotides agree with TRBD2. Per germline, CDR1 ENHRY and CDR2 SYGVKD. The V segment lost 2 bases and the J segment 4 bases; nucleotides outside the gene matches: 10. This CDR3 region has 17 residues.

The rearrangement links TRBV14 to TRBJ1-1; 12 bases match TRBD1. V shed 6 bases, J shed 6 bases, and the junction held 14 bases outside the gene matches. The CDR3 is made up of 17 amino acids. Germline V gene data show CDR1 as SGHDN and CDR2 as FVKESK. The CDR3 DNA reads TGTGCCAGCAGTCCGATTACGGGACAGGGGGCCCGGGCTGAAGCTTTCTTT. This translates into CASSPITGQGARAEAFF.